These 22 T cell receptor beta chains were sequenced from one sample in a study of neurological immune-mediated disorders. A single record per CDR3 protein comes from TCRdb applying MiXCR to the 5' RACE reads. The sample yields more than 45,000 distinct CDR3 sequences, about 3% seen once. The specimen sequenced was PBMCs. The receptors stem from a man aged 35-49 years with multiple sclerosis.

In its sample, this clonotype was seen a few times. A much larger clonotype is one base distant, so this may be a read error. The chain recombines TRBV25-1 with TRBJ1-5; D is ambiguous. CDR3 length: 14 amino acids. The V gene's germline CDR1 is MGHDK and CDR2 SYGVNS. The CDR3 protein is CASSDPGGNQPQNF. In nucleotides, the CDR3 is TGTGCCAGCAGTGATCCGGGAGGCAATCAGCCCCAGAATTTT. The variable domain in full, completed from reference TRBV25-1 and TRBJ1-5, reads EADIYQTPRYLVIGTGKKITLECSQTMGHDKMYWYQQDPGMELHLIHYSYGVNSTEKGDLSSESTVSRIRTEHFPLTLESARPSHTSQYLCASSDPGGNQPQNFGDGTRLSIL.

Only a few counts were recorded for this clonotype. This chain connects TRBV11-3 to TRBJ2-5; 12 nucleotides match TRBD2. CDR3 length: 17 residues. J gave up 0 bases and V 0 bases, and 2 bases lay outside the gene matches. CDR1 SGHNT and CDR2 YENEEA come from the germline V gene. CDR3 bases: TGTGCCAGCAGCTTAGATTGGACTAGCGGGGACCAAGAGACCCAGTACTTC. Translated: CASSLDWTSGDQETQYF. Together with reference TRBV11-3 and TRBJ2-5, the CDR3 gives the full variable domain: EAGVVQSPRYKIIEKKQPVAFWCNPISGHNTLYWYLQNLGQGPELLIRYENEEAVDDSQLPKDRFSAERLKGVDSTLKIQPAELGDSAVYLCASSLDWTSGDQETQYFGPGTRLLVL.

This clonotype showed up many times. The genes are TRBV20-1 and TRBJ2-3; TRBD2 aligns across 8 bases. The CDR3 covers 17 residues. The V and J ends lost 0 bases and 6 bases, in that order; junction bases with no gene match: 14. The germline gives CDR1 DFQATT, CDR2 SNEGSKA (reference sequence). The CDR3, as DNA: TGCAGTGCTAGAGACCCTCAATTAGCGGGGCCGGGGGATACGCAGTATTTT. This translates into CSARDPQLAGPGDTQYF.

Ten or more counts support this clonotype. The chain carries TRBV12-3 or TRBV12-4 and TRBJ2-4; D is undetermined. Trimming shortened V by 5 bases and J by 13 bases, and 15 bases separated the two germline ends. The CDR3 loop spans 12 amino acids. The CDR3 DNA reads TGTGCCAGCAGTGGAACGGGCCCACGCCAGTACTTC. It is translated as CASSGTGPRQYF.

Ten or more counts support this clonotype. The chain links TRBV20-1 to TRBJ2-2; 10 bases map to TRBD1. The CDR3 has 16 residues. Trimming removed 0 bases from V and 7 bases from J; junction bases left unmatched: 8. Germline lookup yields CDR1 DFQATT and CDR2 SNEGSKA (reference sequence). In nucleotides, the CDR3 is TGCAGTGCTAGAGAAGGAGCGACAGGGGGCTTCGGGGAGCTGTTTTTT. It translates to CSAREGATGGFGELFF.

The sample holds many counts of this clonotype. The gene calls are TRBV12-3 or TRBV12-4 and TRBJ1-2; D is unclear. This CDR3 is built from 12 residues. V was trimmed by 1 base and J by 8 bases, leaving 8 bases between them. CDR3 in amino acids: CASSLGTAGYTF. CDR3 in DNA: TGTGCCAGCAGTTTAGGAACCGCAGGCTACACCTTC.

This clonotype was seen repeatedly, ten times or more. The chain has TRBV5-1 and TRBJ1-4; 7 bases align to TRBD1. This CDR3 region has 14 residues. Germline loops: CDR1 SGHRS, CDR2 YFSETQ. V was pared by 4 bases and J by 5 bases, with 5 bases of the junction left unmatched. DNA of the CDR3: TGCGCCAGCAGCGAGGGGGCAGGGAATGAAAAACTGTTTTTT. Residues: CASSEGAGNEKLFF.

This clonotype has a count of ten or more. V is TRBV12-3 or TRBV12-4 and J is TRBJ1-6; D unclear. The CDR3 length is 13 residues. V was pared by 6 bases and J by 13 bases, with 16 bases between. CDR3 coding DNA: TGTGCCAGCAGCCCCGGTAGATTCCGGCCCCTCCACTTT. Amino acids: CASSPGRFRPLHF.

By share, this clonotype ranks as medium-sized. The chain links TRBV5-1 to TRBJ2-1; 9 nucleotides match TRBD1. Germline V lookup: CDR1 SGHRS, CDR2 YFSETQ. The V segment lost 3 bases and the J segment 8 bases; nucleotides outside the gene matches: 9. This CDR3 contains 15 residues. This chain's CDR3 is CASSSHGTGGDEQFF. The CDR3 coding sequence is TGCGCCAGCAGCTCCCATGGAACAGGGGGCGATGAGCAGTTCTTC.

This clonotype occurred many times. The genes are TRBV7-3 and TRBJ2-2; 8 nucleotides match TRBD1. Germline CDR1 is SGHTA and CDR2 is FQGTGA. The junction had 4 bases not matched to a gene; V was cut back by 2 bases and J by 2 bases. The CDR3 extends over 16 amino acids. CDR3 loop: CASSLGTGGNTGELFF. CDR3 bases: TGTGCCAGCAGCTTAGGGACAGGCGGAAACACCGGGGAGCTGTTTTTT.

This clonotype occurred many times. V is TRBV18 and J is TRBJ2-1; TRBD1 might be the D (6 bases). CDR1 and CDR2 from the germline V gene are KGHSH and LQKENI. This CDR3 comprises 11 residues. V was pared by 3 bases and J by 11 bases, with 8 bases between. The CDR3 is CASSPGTQQFF. CDR3 sequence (DNA): TGTGCCAGCTCACCGGGGACACAGCAGTTCTTC.

This clonotype was counted at least ten times. The chain carries TRBV10-3 and TRBJ2-3, with TRBD1 matching over 9 bases. V lost 6 bases and J lost 5; bases outside the gene matches: 9. This CDR3 is 15 amino acids long. Germline loops: CDR1 ENHRY, CDR2 SYGVKD. In DNA, the CDR3 is TGTGCCATCAGCTTCACAGGGGGCAGAGGAGATACGCAGTATTTT. Translation: CAISFTGGRGDTQYF.

This clonotype came up a few times. This chain joins TRBV20-1 and TRBJ1-4, with D possibly matching TRBD1 (6 bases). Germline CDR1 and CDR2: DFQATT and SNEGSKA (reference sequence). The CDR3 consists of 13 residues. V was shortened by 6 bases and J by 4 bases, with 12 bases between the two germline ends. The CDR3 spells CSASGTSNEKLFF. The CDR3 bases are TGCAGTGCATCCGGGACAAGTAATGAAAAACTGTTTTTT.

This clonotype was detected a few times. V and J are TRBV12-3 or TRBV12-4 and TRBJ1-1, with 9 bases fitting TRBD1. CDR3 length: 17 amino acids. Trimming took 5 bases from V and 5 from J; bases not matched to a gene: 15. DNA for the CDR3: TGTGCCAGCAGTATAAATCTGGGGACAGGGTCGGGGACTGAAGCTTTCTTT. This translates into CASSINLGTGSGTEAFF.

This clonotype showed up many times. The chain uses TRBV20-1 and TRBJ1-5, with D possibly being TRBD1 (5 bases). CDR1 and CDR2 (germline): DFQATT, SNEGSKA (reference sequence). The CDR3 is 13 residues long. The V gene lost 5 bases and the J gene lost 7 bases, with 15 bases spanning the gap. CDR3 region: CSAASGARQPQHF. As DNA, the CDR3 is TGCAGTGCTGCCTCTGGGGCGCGGCAGCCCCAGCATTTT.

This clonotype appeared many times. The chain couples TRBV12-3 or TRBV12-4 to TRBJ2-3; D is ambiguous. The V end was cut by 3 bases, the J end by 3 bases, with 13 bases between. The CDR3 is 15 amino acids. CDR3 residues: CASSFPPVETDTQYF. CDR3 bases: TGTGCCAGCAGTTTCCCCCCTGTGGAAACAGATACGCAGTATTTT.

The table lists this clonotype with many counts. V is TRBV10-3 and J is TRBJ2-5, with 8 bases lining up with TRBD1. CDR3 size: 14 residues. Germline CDR1 reads ENHRY; CDR2 reads SYGVKD. V shed 4 bases and J 2 bases; nucleotides not matched to a gene: 3. CDR3 amino acids: CAISGRQGQETQYF. For the CDR3, the DNA is TGTGCCATCAGTGGAAGACAGGGGCAAGAGACCCAGTACTTC.

This clonotype was seen repeatedly, ten times or more. The J gene is TRBJ1-2, the V gene TRBV12-3 or TRBV12-4; D is uncertain. The CDR3 has 16 residues. The V gene lost 5 bases and the J gene lost 8 bases, with 24 bases spanning the gap. CDR3: CASSPREGSGFRGYTF. CDR3 DNA sequence: TGTGCCAGCAGTCCCCGGGAAGGGTCAGGTTTTCGGGGCTACACCTTC.

This clonotype has a count of ten or more. The chain recombines TRBV20-1 with TRBJ2-7, with TRBD1 matching 7 bases. CDR3 length: 15 amino acids. The trim removed 3 bases at V and 2 bases at J, leaving 10 bases unmatched. Germline assignment: CDR1 DFQATT and CDR2 SNEGSKA (reference sequence). DNA of the CDR3: TGCAGTGCTAGTGGGGAAGGGCAGGGGGCCTACGAGCAGTACTTC. It is translated as CSASGEGQGAYEQYF.

This clonotype was seen repeatedly, ten times or more. V gene TRBV12-3 or TRBV12-4 combines with J gene TRBJ2-3; the match to TRBD2 covers 16 bases. The J segment lost 3 bases and the V segment lost 5 bases, leaving 11 bases of the junction unmatched. This CDR3 region has 19 residues. CDR3 sequence reads: CASSRGLAGGPGETDTQYF. Here the CDR3 DNA reads TGTGCCAGCAGTCGGGGACTAGCGGGGGGGCCCGGAGAGACAGATACGCAGTATTTT.

This chain connects TRBV20-1 to TRBJ2-5, with a tentative D call TRBD1 (5 bases). Germline CDR1 DFQATT, CDR2 SNEGSKA (reference sequence). The CDR3 covers 15 residues. V lost 5 bases and J lost 4, with 20 bases in between. In DNA, the CDR3 is TGCAGTGCTGGACGGAACCCCGACAGCACAGAGACCCAGTACTTC. Its protein is CSAGRNPDSTETQYF.

This clonotype is judged medium-sized. The chain's CDR3 is CSAREGTRAYEQYF. CDR3 sequence (DNA): TGCAGTGCTAGAGAGGGGACACGAGCCTACGAGCAGTACTTC. The rearrangement links TRBV20-1 to TRBJ2-7; tentative D call: TRBD1 (6 bases). Between the trimmed V and J ends, which lost 0 bases and 2 bases, there was a span of 11 bases. CDR3 length: 14 residues. Germline CDR1 is DFQATT and CDR2 is SNEGSKA (reference sequence).